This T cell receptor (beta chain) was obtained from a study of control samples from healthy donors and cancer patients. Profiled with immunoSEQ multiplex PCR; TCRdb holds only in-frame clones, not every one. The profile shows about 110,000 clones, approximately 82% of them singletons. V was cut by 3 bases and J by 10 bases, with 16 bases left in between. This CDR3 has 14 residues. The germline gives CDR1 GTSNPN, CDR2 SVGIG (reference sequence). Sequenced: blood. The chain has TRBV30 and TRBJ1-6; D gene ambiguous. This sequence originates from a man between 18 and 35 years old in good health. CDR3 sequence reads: CAWRPRGRLSPLHF. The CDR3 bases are TGTGCCTGGAGACCCCGTGGGCGTCTCTCACCCCTCCACTTT.